This T cell receptor (beta chain) comes out of a study of CD4 T cells in relation to SARS-CoV-2 and coronaviruses. Study at large: Crossreactive spike epitopes shared across donors were mapped to their HLA restriction.

V dropped 4 bases and J dropped 2 bases, with 6 bases sitting between them. This CDR3 contains 13 residues. Cryopreserved PBMCs were CD4-enriched, then split into naive and memory cells. Sorted naive or memory CD4+ cells met CEF peptides for 10 days. Assay: immunoSEQ multiplex PCR; the TCRdb copy retains only in-frame clones and omits some. In the table there are 35,000 to 45,000 clones, 75% to 90% of which are singletons. In regard to this clone: The target antigen is unknown.

Material: naive CD4+ T cells from PBMCs, cultured in vitro. Documented subset: naive CD4+ T cells isolated by negative enrichment. The chain uses TRBV12-3 or TRBV12-4 and TRBJ2-1, with a possible D match to TRBD2 (5 bases). The TCR originated in an adult with COVID-19. CDR3 loop: CASSSGTYNEQFF. The CDR3 DNA is TGTGCCAGCAGTTCCGGGACCTACAATGAGCAGTTCTTC.